The 8 T cell receptor beta chains in this list originate from one sample, sequenced in a study of T-cell memory formation after mild COVID-19. TCRdb recomputed calls from the 5' RACE reads with MiXCR, one row per CDR3 protein. Altogether 400,000 to 550,000 distinct CDR3 sequences are present, approximately 23% being singletons, with the ten largest covering 12%. Sample: PBMCs or a T cell subset sorted from them (not recorded which). The source is an adult woman who had mild COVID-19 (a few samples of this study predate the infection). Cell type and time point are not known.

This clonotype has at least ten counts. The V and J genes are TRBV6-2 or TRBV6-3 and TRBJ2-7; no clear D gene. CDR3 size: 12 residues. V was shortened by 6 bases and J by 8 bases, with 14 bases between the two germline ends. Germline CDR1 and CDR2: MNHEY and SVGEGT. The CDR3 DNA sequence: TGTGCCAGCAGGGATACGGGCGCCCAGCAGTACTTC. Amino acid sequence: CASRDTGAQQYF.

V is TRBV30 and J is TRBJ2-7; TRBD2 agrees at 13 bases. Trimming cost V 1 base and J 12 bases; bases outside gene matches: 9. CDR3 length: 14 residues. CDR1 is GTSNPN and CDR2 is SVGIG in the germline V gene (reference sequence). CDR3 nucleotides: TGTGCCTGGAGTGCAGGAGGGACTAGCGGGAATTCGTACTTC. It encodes CAWSAGGTSGNSYF.

V usage is TRBV4-3 and J usage is TRBJ2-1, with 8 nucleotides matching TRBD2. The V gene's germline CDR1 is LGHNA and CDR2 YSLEER. The CDR3 length is 16 residues. Trimming removed 0 bases from V and 3 bases from J; junction bases left unmatched: 4. The CDR3 sequence is CASSQDRREDYNEQFF. CDR3 nucleotide sequence: TGCGCCAGCAGCCAAGATCGGCGGGAGGACTACAATGAGCAGTTCTTC.

This clonotype was seen more than once but under ten times. The chain has TRBV24-1 and TRBJ1-5, with D unclear. The CDR3 is 13 amino acids. The germline CDR1 and CDR2 sequences are KGHDR and SFDVKD. Between the trimmed V and J ends, which lost 7 bases and 0 bases, there was a span of 6 bases. The DNA for the CDR3 is TGTGCCACCAGCGCCATTAGCAATCAGCCCCAGCATTTT. Protein product: CATSAISNQPQHF.

This clonotype has only a few counts. The V gene is TRBV7-2, the J gene TRBJ1-1; D ambiguous. CDR1 SGHTA and CDR2 FQGNSA come from the germline V gene. The V end was cut by 1 base, the J end by 1 base, with 7 bases between. CDR3 size: 14 residues. CDR3 loop: CASSLVRRNTEAFF. The CDR3 nucleotides read TGTGCCAGCAGCTTAGTACGGCGGAACACTGAAGCTTTCTTT.

The rearrangement uses TRBV12-3 or TRBV12-4 and TRBJ1-1; D uncertain. The CDR3 contains 12 residues. V was clipped by 5 bases and J by 9 bases, with 13 bases between them. CDR3 nucleotides: TGTGCCAGCAGTCATCAGGTGCAGAAAGCTTTCTTT. It translates to CASSHQVQKAFF.

The chain joins TRBV12-3 or TRBV12-4 to TRBJ1-1; no definite D call. The V end was cut by 4 bases, the J end by 7 bases, with 7 bases between. The CDR3 sequence is 11 residues long. Written as DNA, the CDR3 is TGTGCCAGCAGTTCTTACAGTGAAGCTTTCTTT. This sequence encodes CASSSYSEAFF.

This clonotype has a handful of counts. The V and J genes are TRBV29-1 and TRBJ2-2; perhaps TRBD2 as D (5 bases). The CDR3 consists of 13 residues. Trimming left V 4 bases short and J 1 base short, with 7 bases between. CDR1 and CDR2 from the germline V gene are SQVTM and ANQGSEA. The CDR3 loop is CSVAGVNTGELFF. CDR3 coding DNA: TGCAGCGTTGCCGGGGTGAACACCGGGGAGCTGTTTTTT.